A single sample gave rise to the 27 T cell receptor beta chains below, sequenced in a study of blood T cells in healthy people across ages. It was with a sample-barcoded 5' primer and a J-beta primer mix that a second PCR of roughly 7 to 12 cycles was run. TCRdb ran MiXCR on the 5' RACE reads and lists one entry per CDR3 protein. The sample includes approximately 1.5 million distinct CDR3 sequences, about 35% seen only once; the top ten take roughly 10%. The sequencing input was blood. Receptors originate from a woman in her 30s in good health.

The gene calls are TRBV5-1 and TRBJ2-1; possibly TRBD1 or TRBD2 for D (5 bases each). Trimming cost V 4 bases and J 0 bases, with 20 bases left between them. Germline V lookup: CDR1 SGHRS, CDR2 YFSETQ. The CDR3 runs 18 residues. The CDR3 coding sequence is TGCGCCAGCAGCCCCGAAACCGGGGCACCGAGCTCCTACAATGAGCAGTTCTTC. The encoded protein is CASSPETGAPSSYNEQFF. Using reference TRBV5-1 and TRBJ2-1 for the parts outside the CDR3, the full variable domain is KAGVTQTPRYLIKTRGQQVTLSCSPISGHRSVSWYQQTPGQGLQFLFEYFSETQRNKGNFPGRFSGRQFSNSRSEMNVSTLELGDSALYLCASSPETGAPSSYNEQFFGPGTRLTVL.

The rearrangement uses TRBV5-1 and TRBJ2-7; D gene unclear. Trimming cost V 0 bases and J 3 bases, with 10 bases left between them. Germline assignment: CDR1 SGHRS and CDR2 YFSETQ. The length of the CDR3 is 14 residues. In DNA, the CDR3 is TGCGCCAGCAGCTTGGGGGTGACCGACTACGAGCAGTACTTC. Its protein is CASSLGVTDYEQYF.

At least ten counts were recorded for this clonotype. The rearrangement uses TRBV12-3 or TRBV12-4 and TRBJ2-3; D is unresolved. The CDR3 consists of 15 residues. Trimming took 2 bases from V and 4 from J, leaving 13 bases between them. CDR3 nucleotide sequence: TGTGCCAGCAGTTTACGCCCTGGTCCCGCAGATACGCAGTATTTT. Its translation: CASSLRPGPADTQYF.

The CDR3 coding sequence is TGCGCCAGCAGCTTGGGCGGCGACAGCTCGTACCAAGAGACCCAGTACTTC. Residues: CASSLGGDSSYQETQYF. This chain links TRBV5-1 with TRBJ2-5, with D possibly being TRBD1 (5 bases). V lost 0 bases and J 0 bases, leaving 15 bases between the germline ends. This CDR3 contains 17 residues. Germline V CDR1 and CDR2: SGHRS, YFSETQ.

V and J are TRBV20-1 and TRBJ2-1; 15 bases map to TRBD2. The CDR3 is 18 amino acids. Germline assignment: CDR1 DFQATT and CDR2 SNEGSKA (reference sequence). With 1 base clipped from V and 8 bases from J, the junction kept 12 bases outside the gene matches. In DNA form, the CDR3 reads TGCAGTGCTAGAGGTCGGACTAGCGGGAGGGCCTTTTCTGATGAGCAGTTCTTC. Protein sequence: CSARGRTSGRAFSDEQFF.

This clonotype was detected only a few times. V gene TRBV10-3 combines with J gene TRBJ2-1, with 9 nucleotides matching TRBD2. This CDR3 is 15 amino acids long. V trimming: 10 bases; J trimming: 7 bases; junction bases outside the gene matches: 14. Germline lookup yields CDR1 ENHRY and CDR2 SYGVKD. CDR3 in DNA: TGTGCCACCCAGGGGCCAGCGGGAGGAAATAATGAGCAGTTCTTC. As protein: CATQGPAGGNNEQFF.

This chain links TRBV27 with TRBJ2-1, with 7 bases matching TRBD2. The trim removed 3 bases at V and 4 bases at J, leaving 12 bases unmatched. The CDR3 is 17 residues long. Germline lookup yields CDR1 MNHEY and CDR2 SMNVEV (reference sequence). CDR3 bases: TGTGCCAGCAGTTTTAGTCTACTGGCGGGAGCATACAATGAGCAGTTCTTC. Its protein product is CASSFSLLAGAYNEQFF.

V and J are TRBV20-1 and TRBJ1-5; D remains unclear. V was cut by 6 bases and J by 5 bases, with 14 bases left in between. The germline gives CDR1 DFQATT, CDR2 SNEGSKA (reference sequence). This CDR3 region has 13 residues. Here the CDR3 DNA reads TGCAGTGCCAGAAGGTTAAACCATCAGCCCCAGCATTTT. It yields the protein CSARRLNHQPQHF.

This chain joins TRBV6-6 and TRBJ1-3; D perhaps matches TRBD1 (5 bases). CDR3 length: 15 amino acids. Trimming shortened V by 2 bases and J by 0 bases, and 8 bases separated the two germline ends. Germline V gene sequence: CDR1 MNHNY, CDR2 SVGAGI (reference sequence). The CDR3: CASSYGTGSGNTIYF. The CDR3 nucleotides are TGTGCCAGCAGTTACGGGACGGGCTCTGGAAACACCATATATTTT.

On this clonotype: A much larger clone lies a single base off, so this may be a read error. The genes are TRBV29-1 and TRBJ2-5; D is undetermined. The J call is uncertain, as TRBJ2-7 better fits the DNA end. Germline CDR1 SQVTM, CDR2 ANQGSEA. The CDR3 is 13 residues long. As DNA, the CDR3 is TGCAGCACACGGAACATCCTATCAAACGAGCAGTACTTC. It specifies CSTRNILSNEQYF.

The V gene is TRBV30, the J gene TRBJ1-1; 8 nucleotides align to TRBD1. CDR3 length: 14 residues. The germline gives CDR1 GTSNPN, CDR2 SVGIG (reference sequence). Trimming at V came to 0 bases and at J to 4 bases, leaving 4 bases not matched to a gene. This CDR3 is CAWSVETGVTEAFF. The CDR3 region has the DNA TGTGCCTGGAGTGTGGAGACAGGGGTCACTGAAGCTTTCTTT. Based on the CDR3 plus reference TRBV30 and TRBJ1-1, the full variable domain is SQTIHQWPATLVQPVGSPLSLECTVEGTSNPNLYWYRQAAGRGLQLLFYSVGIGQISSEVPQNLSASRPQDRQFILSSKKLLLSDSGFYLCAWSVETGVTEAFFGQGTRLTVV.

This clonotype was counted only a few times. The chain is built from TRBV7-3 and TRBJ2-6; 7 nucleotides agree with TRBD1. Looked up from germline, CDR1 is SGHTA and CDR2 is FQGTGA. The length of the CDR3 is 16 residues. J lost 3 bases, V lost 5 bases, and 7 bases had no gene match. The CDR3 reads CASSLRGGLGANVLTF. In DNA form, the CDR3 reads TGTGCCAGCAGCCTAAGAGGGGGCCTTGGGGCCAACGTCCTGACTTTC.

The rearrangement joins TRBV4-2 to TRBJ2-5, with TRBD1 matching over 11 bases. The CDR3 totals 16 residues. Trimming at V came to 3 bases and at J to 4 bases, leaving 7 bases not matched to a gene. Looked up from germline, CDR1 is LGHNA and CDR2 is YNFKEQ. The CDR3 loop is CASSHPSGTGGETQYF. DNA for the CDR3: TGTGCCAGCAGCCACCCCTCCGGGACAGGGGGAGAGACCCAGTACTTC.

V is TRBV9 and J is TRBJ1-1, with TRBD1 matching over 7 bases. Per germline, CDR1 SGDLS and CDR2 YYNGEE. With V trimmed by 5 bases and J by 4 bases, 8 bases remained unmatched. This CDR3 comprises 14 residues. Written as DNA, the CDR3 is TGTGCCAGCAGTGTGACAGGGACATGCACTGAAGCTTTCTTT. It encodes CASSVTGTCTEAFF.

A word on this clonotype: One base away lies a much larger clone, so this may be a sequencing read error. This likely comes from a read error, as the CDR3 has no conserved phenylalanine or tryptophan at its end. J is TRBJ2-7 and V is TRBV4-1, with D possibly matching TRBD2 (6 bases). CDR1 is MGHRA and CDR2 is YSYEKL in the germline V gene. This CDR3 spans 15 amino acids. V lost 1 base to trimming and J lost 3 bases, with 13 bases between them. The CDR3 coding sequence is TGCGCCAGCAGCCAAGCGGGTAGCGGATACTACGAGCAGTACTTG. Protein: CASSQAGSGYYEQYL.

This clonotype appeared a few times. This could be a read error, since a much larger clone is one nucleotide away. The V gene is TRBV29-1, the J gene TRBJ2-6; D might be TRBD1 (5 bases). CDR1 and CDR2 (germline): SQVTM, ANQGSEA. There are 14 residues in the CDR3. The CDR3 here is CSASQGSGANVRTF. The CDR3 DNA sequence: TGCAGTGCTTCTCAGGGTTCTGGGGCCAACGTCCGGACTTTC.

The table lists this clonotype with a count of one. The chain joins TRBV5-5 to TRBJ2-1, with 7 positions matching TRBD2. CDR3 length: 17 amino acids. V gave up 0 bases and J gave up 4 bases; unmatched junction bases: 10. CDR1 is SGHKS and CDR2 is YYEKEE in the germline V gene (reference sequence). CDR3 nucleotides: TGTGCCAGCAGCTTGGGCGGCGGGAGTATTGGATACAATGAGCAGTTCTTC. It yields the protein CASSLGGGSIGYNEQFF.

This clonotype was seen a few times. The V and J genes are TRBV3-1 and TRBJ2-7, with D possibly TRBD1 on 6 matching bases. Germline-derived CDR1 and CDR2 are LGHDT and YNNKEL (reference sequence). This CDR3 is built from 14 residues. V lost 1 base, J lost 3 bases, and 10 bases lay in between. The DNA of the CDR3 is TGTGCCAGCAGCCAAGTTAGACAGGACTACGAGCAGTACTTC. Translation: CASSQVRQDYEQYF.

This clonotype was detected a few times. The chain couples TRBV10-3 to TRBJ2-2; D unclear. The germline CDR1 and CDR2 sequences are ENHRY and SYGVKD. The CDR3 runs to 13 residues. V lost 4 bases, J lost 10 bases, and 13 bases lay in between. For the CDR3, the DNA is TGTGCCATCAGTGCACTTTCTAACGCGGAGCTGTTTTTT. It specifies CAISALSNAELFF.

The chain employs TRBV9 and TRBJ2-3, with a weak D call TRBD1 (6 bases). This CDR3 spans 15 amino acids. Germline V CDR1 and CDR2: SGDLS, YYNGEE. Trimming took off 5 bases at V and 9 bases at J, with 22 bases between the two ends. CDR3 nucleotides: TGTGCCAGCAGTGACGACAGGTCCTTAGTGGCAACGCAGTATTTT. Its protein is CASSDDRSLVATQYF.

The genes are TRBV7-9 and TRBJ1-2; TRBD1 matches 7 bases. Germline assignment: CDR1 SEHNR and CDR2 FQNEAQ (reference sequence). V lost 9 bases and J lost 3; bases outside the gene matches: 13. The CDR3 extends over 15 amino acids. The DNA of the CDR3 is TGTGCCAGTACCCCTTCAGGGGGGGGAGACTATGGCTACACCTTC. This encodes CASTPSGGGDYGYTF. The entire variable domain, with the rest obtained from reference TRBV7-9 and TRBJ1-2, is as follows: DTGVSQNPRHKITKRGQNVTFRCDPISEHNRLYWYRQTLGQGPEFLTYFQNEAQLEKSRLLSDRFSAERPKGSFSTLEIQRTEQGDSAMYLCASTPSGGGDYGYTFGSGTRLTVV.

This clonotype showed up just a few times. The chain links TRBV25-1 to TRBJ2-3, with D maybe TRBD2 (6 bases). Germline-derived CDR1 and CDR2 are MGHDK and SYGVNS. V was pared by 3 bases and J by 1 base, with 11 bases between. The CDR3 has 15 residues. The CDR3 sequence is CASSDKGLRTDTQYF. The CDR3 DNA sequence: TGTGCCAGCAGTGACAAGGGACTCCGCACAGATACGCAGTATTTT. Complete variable domain (other parts from reference TRBV25-1 and TRBJ2-3): EADIYQTPRYLVIGTGKKITLECSQTMGHDKMYWYQQDPGMELHLIHYSYGVNSTEKGDLSSESTVSRIRTEHFPLTLESARPSHTSQYLCASSDKGLRTDTQYFGPGTRLTVL.

The chain joins TRBV11-3 to TRBJ2-5; 11 bases are a match to TRBD2. V shed 3 bases, J shed 2 bases, and the junction held 8 bases outside the gene matches. Germline lookup yields CDR1 SGHNT and CDR2 YENEEA. The CDR3 spans 17 residues. The CDR3: CASSLGTSGGRQETQYF. The CDR3 coding sequence is TGTGCCAGCAGCTTGGGAACTAGCGGGGGCCGACAAGAGACCCAGTACTTC. The full variable domain, with the rest looked up from reference TRBV11-3 and TRBJ2-5, is EAGVVQSPRYKIIEKKQPVAFWCNPISGHNTLYWYLQNLGQGPELLIRYENEEAVDDSQLPKDRFSAERLKGVDSTLKIQPAELGDSAVYLCASSLGTSGGRQETQYFGPGTRLLVL.

This chain links TRBV15 with TRBJ2-3; possible D gene TRBD1, 6 bases. Germline CDR1 reads LNHNV; CDR2 reads YYDKDF (reference sequence). The CDR3 runs to 15 residues. Trimming stripped 5 bases from V and 0 bases from J, with 12 bases between. The CDR3 protein is CATSPHRDSTDTQYF. Written as DNA, the CDR3 is TGTGCCACCAGCCCCCACAGGGATAGCACAGATACGCAGTATTTT.

J is TRBJ1-2 and V is TRBV6-2 or TRBV6-3, with 10 bases aligning to TRBD1. The J segment lost 4 bases and the V segment lost 6 bases, leaving 11 bases of the junction unmatched. Per the germline V gene, CDR1 is MNHEY and CDR2 is SVGEGT. The CDR3 covers 16 residues. In DNA, the CDR3 is TGTGCCAGCAGCCCCGGGACAGGGGCGCGAAGCTATGGCTACACCTTC. Its protein is CASSPGTGARSYGYTF.

The chain joins TRBV27 to TRBJ2-7; tentatively, D is TRBD1 (5 bases). CDR1 is MNHEY, CDR2 SMNVEV, per germline (reference sequence). Trimming left V 5 bases short and J 6 bases short, with 11 bases between. CDR3 length: 12 amino acids. The CDR3 sequence: CASSALGVEQYF. The CDR3 coding sequence is TGTGCCAGCAGTGCCTTAGGGGTCGAGCAGTACTTC.

The chain employs TRBV2 and TRBJ2-5; TRBD2 aligns across 9 bases. CDR1 SNHLY and CDR2 FYNNEI come from the germline V gene. V was pared by 4 bases and J by 3 bases, with 12 bases of the junction left unmatched. This CDR3 spans 17 amino acids. The CDR3: CASSAPGLQRGEETQYF. The CDR3 nucleotides are TGTGCCAGCAGTGCCCCCGGGCTCCAGCGGGGGGAAGAGACCCAGTACTTC. The full variable domain, in which reference TRBV2 and TRBJ2-5 provide the parts outside the CDR3, is EPEVTQTPSHQVTQMGQEVILRCVPISNHLYFYWYRQILGQKVEFLVSFYNNEISEKSEIFDDQFSVERPDGSNFTLKIRSTKLEDSAMYFCASSAPGLQRGEETQYFGPGTRLLVL.